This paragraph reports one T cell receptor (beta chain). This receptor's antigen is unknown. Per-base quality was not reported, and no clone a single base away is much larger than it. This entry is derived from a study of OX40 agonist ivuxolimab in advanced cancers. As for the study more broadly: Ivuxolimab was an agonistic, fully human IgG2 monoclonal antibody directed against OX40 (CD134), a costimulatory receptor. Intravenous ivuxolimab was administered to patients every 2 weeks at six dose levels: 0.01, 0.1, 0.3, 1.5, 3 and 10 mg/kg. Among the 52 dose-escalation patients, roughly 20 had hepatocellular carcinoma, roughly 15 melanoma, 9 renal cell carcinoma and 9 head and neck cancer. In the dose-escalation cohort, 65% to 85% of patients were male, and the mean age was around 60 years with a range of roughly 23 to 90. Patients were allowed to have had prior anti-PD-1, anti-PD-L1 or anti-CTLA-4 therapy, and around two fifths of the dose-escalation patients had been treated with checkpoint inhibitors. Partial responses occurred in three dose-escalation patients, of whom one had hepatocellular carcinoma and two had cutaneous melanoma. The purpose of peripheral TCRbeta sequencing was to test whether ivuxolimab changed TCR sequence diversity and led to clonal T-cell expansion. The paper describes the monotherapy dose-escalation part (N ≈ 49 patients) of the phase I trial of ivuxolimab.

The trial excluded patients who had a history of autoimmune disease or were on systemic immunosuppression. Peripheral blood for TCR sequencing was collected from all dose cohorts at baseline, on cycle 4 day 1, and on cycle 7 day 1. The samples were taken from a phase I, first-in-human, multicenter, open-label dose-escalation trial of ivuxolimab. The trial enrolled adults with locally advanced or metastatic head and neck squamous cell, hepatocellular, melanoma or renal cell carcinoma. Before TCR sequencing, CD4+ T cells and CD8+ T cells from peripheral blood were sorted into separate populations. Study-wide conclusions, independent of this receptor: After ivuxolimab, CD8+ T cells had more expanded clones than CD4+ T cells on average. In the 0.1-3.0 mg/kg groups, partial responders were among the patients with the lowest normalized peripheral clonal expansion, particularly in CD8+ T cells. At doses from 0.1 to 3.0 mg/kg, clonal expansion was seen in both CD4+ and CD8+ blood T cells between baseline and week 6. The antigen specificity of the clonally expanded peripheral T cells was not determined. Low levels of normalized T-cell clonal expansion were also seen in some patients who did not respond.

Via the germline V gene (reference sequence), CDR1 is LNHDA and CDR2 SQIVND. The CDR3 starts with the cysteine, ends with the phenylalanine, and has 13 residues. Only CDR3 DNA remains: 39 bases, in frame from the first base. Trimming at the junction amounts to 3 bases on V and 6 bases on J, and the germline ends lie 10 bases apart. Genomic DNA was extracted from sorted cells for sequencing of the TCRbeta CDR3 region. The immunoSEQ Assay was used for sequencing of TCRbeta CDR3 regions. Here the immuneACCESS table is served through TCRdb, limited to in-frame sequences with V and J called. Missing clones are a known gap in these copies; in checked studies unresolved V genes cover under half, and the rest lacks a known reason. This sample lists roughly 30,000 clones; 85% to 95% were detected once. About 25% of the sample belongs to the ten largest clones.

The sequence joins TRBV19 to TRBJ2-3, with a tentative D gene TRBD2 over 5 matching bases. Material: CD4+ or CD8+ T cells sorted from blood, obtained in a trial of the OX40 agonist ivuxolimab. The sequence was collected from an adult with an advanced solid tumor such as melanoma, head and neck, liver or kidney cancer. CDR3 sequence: CASSILASDTQYF. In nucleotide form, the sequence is TGTGCCAGTAGTATCCTAGCATCTGATACGCAGTATTTT. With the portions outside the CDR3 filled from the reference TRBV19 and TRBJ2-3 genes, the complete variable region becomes DGGITQSPKYLFRKEGQNVTLSCEQNLNHDAMYWYRQDPGQGLRLIYYSQIVNDFQKGDIAEGYSVSREKKESFPLTVTSAQKNPTAFYLCASSILASDTQYFGPGTRLTVL.